This is a list of T cell receptor beta chains from one sample in a study of cytomegalovirus exposure and HLA in healthy donors. Using immunoSEQ multiplex PCR, the repertoire was profiled, and TCRdb retains in-frame clones only, with some absent. The data show about 160,000 clones, around 76% seen once. Sequencing was performed on PBMCs. Receptor source: a female donor in good health and CMV-seronegative. Both conserved end residues are part of each CDR3. D genes are given only for firm matches. The listing skips clone size in some rows; elsewhere it reads once, few, many or a size class.

clone size	CDR3 length	V gene	D gene	J gene	CDR3 DNA	CDR3 protein
.	13	TRBV19	TRBD1	TRBJ2-7	TGTGCCAGTAGTATGGACAGGGGCTACGAGCAGTACTTC	CASSMDRGYEQYF
.	16	TRBV10-3	.	TRBJ2-2	TGTGCCATCATGTCAGGCCTAGCAGCCAACACCGGGGAGCTGTTTTTT	CAIMSGLAANTGELFF
.	12	TRBV7-2	.	TRBJ2-5	TGTGCCAGCAGCCCGTACCAAGAGACCCAGTACTTC	CASSPYQETQYF
.	15	TRBV10-3	.	TRBJ2-5	TGTGCCATCAGTGAGTCGAGGGTAGCAGGAGAGACCCAGTACTTC	CAISESRVAGETQYF
once	14	TRBV28	TRBD2	TRBJ2-5	TGTGCCAGCAGTTCCCCCGGGGGAGGGGAGACCCAGTACTTC	CASSSPGGGETQYF
few	13	TRBV7-9	TRBD2	TRBJ2-7	TGTGCCAGCAGCCGGACTAGCGGCGGGGAGCAGTACTTC	CASSRTSGGEQYF
.	13	TRBV10-3	.	TRBJ2-7	TGTGCCCCCCGTAGTAAGTACTCCTACGAGCAGTACTTC	CAPRSKYSYEQYF
.	14	TRBV7-9	.	TRBJ2-7	TGTGCCAGCAGCTTATCCCCAGGGCACTACGAGCAGTACTTC	CASSLSPGHYEQYF
.	12	TRBV25-1	.	TRBJ1-2	TGTGCCAACAGAGCATCACCAAACGGCTACACCTTC	CANRASPNGYTF
.	13	TRBV5-6	.	TRBJ1-2	TGTGCCAGCAGCTTGGGGGGACTCTATGGCTACACCTTC	CASSLGGLYGYTF
.	15	TRBV28	.	TRBJ1-5	TGTGCCAGCAGTTTCTCAGGGTATGGCAATCAGCCCCAGCATTTT	CASSFSGYGNQPQHF
once	15	TRBV6-5	.	TRBJ1-2	TGTGCCAGCAGTTACTCGGTAGGGGCGGGGCCGAGCTACACCTTC	CASSYSVGAGPSYTF
.	16	TRBV7-9	TRBD2	TRBJ2-5	TGTGCCAGCAGCCCACCGATGGCGGGGGGAGGAGAGACCCAGTACTTC	CASSPPMAGGGETQYF
few	14	TRBV27	TRBD1	TRBJ1-1	TGTGCCAGCCGTCGTGACAGGGGGGGAACTGAAGCTTTCTTT	CASRRDRGGTEAFF
.	14	TRBV5-1	TRBD2	TRBJ2-5	TGCGCCAGCAGCTTAAGCGGGAGGTACGAGACCCAGTACTTC	CASSLSGRYETQYF
.	14	TRBV6-6	TRBD2	TRBJ2-5	TGTGCCAGCAGGCTAGCGGGAGGGCAAGAGACCCAGTACTTC	CASRLAGGQETQYF
.	17	TRBV5-1	TRBD2	TRBJ2-1	TGCGCCAGCAGCCGGGGACTAGCGGGGAGCTCCTACAATGAGCAGTTCTTC	CASSRGLAGSSYNEQFF
.	15	TRBV9	TRBD2	TRBJ2-4	TGTGCCAGCAGCGTAGGGGGAGGGCCCAAAAACATTCAGTACTTC	CASSVGGGPKNIQYF
.	13	TRBV30	TRBD2	TRBJ2-7	TGTGCCTGGTGTGGACTAGGGTTCTCCGAGCAGTACTTC	CAWCGLGFSEQYF
.	14	TRBV2	.	TRBJ2-7	TGTGCCAGCAGCCCCGGGACAAGAGGGTACGAGCAGTACTTC	CASSPGTRGYEQYF
.	12	TRBV7-9	.	TRBJ2-7	TGTGCCAGCAGCATACAGTCCTCAGAGCAGTACTTC	CASSIQSSEQYF
few	16	TRBV25-1	TRBD1	TRBJ1-1	TGTGCCAGCTTCTACCGGGACAGGGTTATGAACACTGAAGCTTTCTTT	CASFYRDRVMNTEAFF
.	16	TRBV10-3	TRBD1	TRBJ1-1	TGTGCCATCAGTGATACTCCGGGACAGGCGAACACTGAAGCTTTCTTT	CAISDTPGQANTEAFF
.	15	TRBV7-9	.	TRBJ1-2	TGTGCCAGCAGCCCGCCAACGGGGGGTCGTGACGGCTACACCTTC	CASSPPTGGRDGYTF
few	19	TRBV7-3	.	TRBJ2-1	TGTGCCAGCAGCTTAAGAGGGGGGTGGGCGGGGGAACAAAACAATGAGCAGTTCTTC	CASSLRGGWAGEQNNEQFF
.	13	TRBV2	.	TRBJ1-2	TGTGCCAGCACCCGACAGGTGATCTATGGCTACACCTTC	CASTRQVIYGYTF
few	18	TRBV19	TRBD2	TRBJ2-1	TGTGCCAGTAGAGCCGGACTAGCGGGATTGAGCTCCTACAATGAGCAGTTCTTC	CASRAGLAGLSSYNEQFF
.	15	TRBV5-1	TRBD1	TRBJ1-1	TGCGCCAGCAGCCCAATACAGGGGGCGAACACTGAAGCTTTCTTT	CASSPIQGANTEAFF
once	14	TRBV18	TRBD1	TRBJ2-5	TGTGCCAGCTCAGCTAGTTCAGGGGGAGAGACCCAGTACTTC	CASSASSGGETQYF
few	13	TRBV19	.	TRBJ1-5	TGTGCCAGTAGTACGGGACTCCAACAGCCCCAGCATTTT	CASSTGLQQPQHF
.	13	TRBV7-9	TRBD1	TRBJ1-1	TGTGCCAGCAGCTCGGGACAGTACACTGAAGCTTTCTTT	CASSSGQYTEAFF
.	15	TRBV2	TRBD2	TRBJ2-7	TGTGCCAGCAGTGAAGGTGGCGGGAGAAGGAACGAGCAGTACTTC	CASSEGGGRRNEQYF
.	16	TRBV27	TRBD2	TRBJ2-2	TGTGCCAGCAGTCCTAGACTAGCGGGAGGAGGCGGGGAGCTGTTTTTT	CASSPRLAGGGGELFF
.	15	TRBV9	TRBD2	TRBJ2-5	TGTGCCAGCAGCGTTAGCGGGGCCCCGGGGGAGACCCAGTACTTC	CASSVSGAPGETQYF
.	15	TRBV7-3	TRBD2	TRBJ2-1	TGTGCCAGCAGCTTAGGGACTAGCGGGGTCAATGAGCAGTTCTTC	CASSLGTSGVNEQFF
.	14	TRBV2	TRBD2	TRBJ2-5	TGTGCCAGCAGTGCTTCGGGGGGGCCCGAGACCCAGTACTTC	CASSASGGPETQYF
.	15	TRBV7-6	.	TRBJ2-2	TGTGCCAGCAGCTTAGCAAATAGCGCCGGGGGGGAGCTGTTTTTT	CASSLANSAGGELFF
.	15	TRBV6-5	TRBD1	TRBJ2-7	TGTGCCAGCAGTCTTTCGGGACAGAACGCCTACGAGCAGTACTTC	CASSLSGQNAYEQYF
.	16	TRBV6-1	TRBD1	TRBJ2-7	TGTGCCAGCAGTGGCTTCCCGGGACAGACGACCTACGAGCAGTACTTC	CASSGFPGQTTYEQYF
.	19	TRBV18	TRBD1	TRBJ2-1	TGTGCCAGCTCACCCCGGGACAGGGCCTACTCATTCCTTAACAATGAGCAGTTCTTC	CASSPRDRAYSFLNNEQFF
.	12	TRBV27	.	TRBJ2-3	TGTGCCAAGCCGTGGCGGGCAGATACGCAGTATTTT	CAKPWRADTQYF
.	16	TRBV5-6	.	TRBJ2-3	TGTGCCAGCAGCTTGTTCTTCCGACAGATAACAGATACGCAGTATTTT	CASSLFFRQITDTQYF
.	17	TRBV2	.	TRBJ1-6	TGTGCCAGCAGTGAAGGGGCCCGCCGCTCCTATAATTCACCCCTCCACTTT	CASSEGARRSYNSPLHF
few	16	TRBV7-9	TRBD1	TRBJ1-1	TGTGCCAGCAGCGACCGGACAGGCCTGCTGAACACTGAAGCTTTCTTT	CASSDRTGLLNTEAFF
few	14	TRBV5-1	.	TRBJ2-5	TGCGCCAGCAGCTTGGGGCAGGTCGAAGAGACCCAGTACTTC	CASSLGQVEETQYF
.	15	TRBV4-2	TRBD1	TRBJ2-7	TGTGCCAGCAGCCAGCCGGGACAGGGTCGGTACGAGCAGTACTTC	CASSQPGQGRYEQYF